Listed below are T cell receptor beta chains from one sample, sequenced in a study of blood T cell repertoires in COVID-19. Only in-frame clones appear in the TCRdb table, and some are missing; sequencing was by immunoSEQ multiplex PCR. The sample has roughly 30,000 clones, roughly 85% seen once. Source material: peripheral blood. The receptors originated from a man aged 55-75 years with active COVID-19. Each CDR3 is given with its conserved first and last residue.

j_call | v_call | cdr3_aa
TRBJ2-1 | TRBV11-1 | CASSLSSQRIYNEQFF
TRBJ2-2 | TRBV29-1 | CSVVLGQTNTGELFF
TRBJ2-4 | TRBV4-1 | CASSQTGLAEDYIAKNIQYF
TRBJ2-7 | TRBV6-5 | CASRARDSYEQYF
TRBJ1-4 | TRBV11-2 | CASSPRTWEKLFF
TRBJ2-5 | TRBV5-1 | CASSSGETQYF
TRBJ2-7 | TRBV7-2 | CASSYRTSGSKVTYEQYF
TRBJ2-7 | TRBV5-1 | CASSLMASGIYEQYF
TRBJ1-4 | TRBV28 | CASSLGGSNEKLFF
TRBJ1-1 | TRBV3-1/TRBV3-2 | CASQDSWNTEAFF
TRBJ2-1 | TRBV6-5 | CASSSPTSGTSEQFF
TRBJ2-5 | TRBV14 | CASSQDPPSGRGEQETQYF